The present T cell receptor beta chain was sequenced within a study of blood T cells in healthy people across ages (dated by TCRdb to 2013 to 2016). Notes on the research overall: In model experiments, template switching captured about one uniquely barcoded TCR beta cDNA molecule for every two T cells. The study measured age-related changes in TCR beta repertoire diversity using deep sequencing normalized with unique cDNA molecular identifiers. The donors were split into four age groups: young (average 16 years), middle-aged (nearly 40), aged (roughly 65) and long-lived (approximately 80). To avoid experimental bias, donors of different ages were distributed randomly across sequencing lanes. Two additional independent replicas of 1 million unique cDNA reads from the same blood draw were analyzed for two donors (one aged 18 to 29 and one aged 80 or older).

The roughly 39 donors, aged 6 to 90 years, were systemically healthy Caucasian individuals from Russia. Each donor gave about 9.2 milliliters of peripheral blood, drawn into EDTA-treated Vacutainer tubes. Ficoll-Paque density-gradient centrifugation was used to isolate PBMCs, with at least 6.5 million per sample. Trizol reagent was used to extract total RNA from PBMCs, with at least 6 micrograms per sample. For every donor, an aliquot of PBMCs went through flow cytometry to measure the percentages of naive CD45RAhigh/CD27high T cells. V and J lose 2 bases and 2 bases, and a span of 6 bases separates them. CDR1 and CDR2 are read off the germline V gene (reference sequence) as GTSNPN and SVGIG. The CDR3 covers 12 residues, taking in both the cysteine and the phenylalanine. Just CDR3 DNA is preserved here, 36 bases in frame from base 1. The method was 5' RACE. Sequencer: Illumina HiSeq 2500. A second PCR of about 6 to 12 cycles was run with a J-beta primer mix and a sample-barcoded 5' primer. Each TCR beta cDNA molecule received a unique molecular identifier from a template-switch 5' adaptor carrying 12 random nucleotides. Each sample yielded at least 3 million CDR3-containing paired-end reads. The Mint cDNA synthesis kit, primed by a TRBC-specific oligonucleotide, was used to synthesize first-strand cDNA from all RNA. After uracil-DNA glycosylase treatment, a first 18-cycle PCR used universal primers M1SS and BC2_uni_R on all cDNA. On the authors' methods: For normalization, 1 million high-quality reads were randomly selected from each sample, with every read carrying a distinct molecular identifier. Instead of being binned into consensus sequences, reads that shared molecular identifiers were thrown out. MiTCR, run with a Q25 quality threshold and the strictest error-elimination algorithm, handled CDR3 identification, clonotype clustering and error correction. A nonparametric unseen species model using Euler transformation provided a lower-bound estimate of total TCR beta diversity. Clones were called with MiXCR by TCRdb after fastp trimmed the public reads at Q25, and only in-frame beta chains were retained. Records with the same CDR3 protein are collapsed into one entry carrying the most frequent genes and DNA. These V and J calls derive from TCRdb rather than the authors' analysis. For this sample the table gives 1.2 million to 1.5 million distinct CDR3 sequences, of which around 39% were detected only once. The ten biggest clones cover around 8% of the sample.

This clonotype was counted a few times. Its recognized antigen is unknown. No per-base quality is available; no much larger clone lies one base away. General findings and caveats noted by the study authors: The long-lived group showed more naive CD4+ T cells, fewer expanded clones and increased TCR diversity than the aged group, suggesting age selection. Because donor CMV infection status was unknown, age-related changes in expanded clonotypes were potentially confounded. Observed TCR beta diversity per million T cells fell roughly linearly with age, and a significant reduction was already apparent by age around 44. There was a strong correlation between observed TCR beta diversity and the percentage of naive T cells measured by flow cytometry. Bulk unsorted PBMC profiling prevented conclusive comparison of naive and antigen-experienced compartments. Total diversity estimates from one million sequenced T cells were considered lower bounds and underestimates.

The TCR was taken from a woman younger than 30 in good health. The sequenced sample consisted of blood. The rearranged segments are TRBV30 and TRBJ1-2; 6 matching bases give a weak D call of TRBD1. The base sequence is TGTGCCTGGAGTACAGGGAACTATGGCTACACCTTC. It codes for CAWSTGNYGYTF.